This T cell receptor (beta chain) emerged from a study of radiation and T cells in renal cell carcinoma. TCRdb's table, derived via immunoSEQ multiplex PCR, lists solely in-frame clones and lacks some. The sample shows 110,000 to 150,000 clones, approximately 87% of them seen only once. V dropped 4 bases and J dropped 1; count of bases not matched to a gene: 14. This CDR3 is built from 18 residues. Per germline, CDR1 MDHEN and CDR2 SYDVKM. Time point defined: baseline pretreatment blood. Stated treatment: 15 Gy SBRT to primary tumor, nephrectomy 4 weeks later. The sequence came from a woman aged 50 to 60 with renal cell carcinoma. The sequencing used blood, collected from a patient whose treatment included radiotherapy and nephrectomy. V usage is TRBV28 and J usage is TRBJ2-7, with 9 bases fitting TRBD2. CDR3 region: CASSSSMGLAGFSYEQYF. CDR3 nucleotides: TGTGCCAGCAGTTCTTCCATGGGGCTAGCGGGGTTTTCCTACGAGCAGTACTTC. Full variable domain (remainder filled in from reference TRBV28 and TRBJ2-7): DVKVTQSSRYLVKRTGEKVFLECVQDMDHENMFWYRQDPGLGLRLIYFSYDVKMKEKGDIPEGYSVSREKKERFSLILESASTNQTSMYLCASSSSMGLAGFSYEQYFGPGTRLTVT.